This passage covers 22 T cell receptor beta chains from one sample sequenced in a study of human T cells and chemical hapten exposure. Each CDR3 protein gets one entry after TCRdb re-called the RACE reads with MiXCR. The sample holds 70,000 or so distinct CDR3 sequences, approximately 10% seen once. Time point specified: patch test 3, about 24 weeks after DPC sensitization. Treatment described: therapeutic diphenylcyclopropenone sensitization with weekly scalp DPC. The sequences come from whole blood, collected in connection with sensitization to the hapten diphenylcyclopropenone (DPC). The origin of the receptors is a woman in her fifties or sixties with alopecia areata. Some clones in this sample may be carry-over from other donors' samples.

This clonotype has at least ten counts. J is TRBJ2-7 and V is TRBV5-1; TRBD1 or TRBD2 may be the D gene (5 bases each). Per the germline V gene, CDR1 is SGHRS and CDR2 is YFSETQ. The CDR3 length is 13 residues. V lost 3 bases and J 1 base, leaving 8 bases between the germline ends. The CDR3 DNA is TGCGCCAGCAGCTGGGACGGTTCCTACGAGCAGTACTTC. Amino acid sequence: CASSWDGSYEQYF.

This clonotype was seen a handful of times. The V gene is TRBV11-2, the J gene TRBJ1-1; TRBD1 is a possible D gene (5 bases). The germline gives CDR1 SGHAT, CDR2 FQNNGV. The CDR3 extends over 14 amino acids. Between the trimmed V and J ends, which lost 3 bases and 3 bases, there was a span of 11 bases. CDR3 coding DNA: TGTGCCAGCAGCTTTTCCGGGGGGGACACTGAAGCTTTCTTT. Its translation is CASSFSGGDTEAFF.

This clonotype was seen a few times. V is TRBV28 and J is TRBJ2-1; 7 bases match TRBD1. Germline lookup yields CDR1 MDHEN and CDR2 SYDVKM. V dropped 5 bases and J dropped 14; count of bases not matched to a gene: 9. The CDR3 runs 12 residues. The CDR3 DNA sequence: TGTGCCAGCAGTAGAGGGACAGCCCGGGAGTTCTTC. It specifies CASSRGTAREFF.

This rearrangement joins TRBV10-3 to TRBJ2-3; D unresolved. The CDR3 is 13 residues long. Germline loops: CDR1 ENHRY, CDR2 SYGVKD. Trimming left V 0 bases short and J 6 bases short, with 7 bases between. Written as DNA, the CDR3 is TGTGCCATCAGTGAGTCGTGGGCTGATACGCAGTATTTT. Translation gives CAISESWADTQYF.

This clonotype was picked up many times. This CDR3 reads CASSLGQQNSPLHF. CDR3 DNA sequence: TGTGCCAGCAGTTTGGGACAGCAAAATTCACCCCTCCACTTT. The V gene is TRBV12-3 or TRBV12-4, the J gene TRBJ1-6, with 7 nucleotides matching TRBD1. This CDR3 is built from 14 residues. The V gene end was trimmed by 3 bases and the J gene end by 7 bases; junction bases not matched to a gene: 3.

This clonotype was observed many times. V usage is TRBV11-2 and J usage is TRBJ1-1, with D maybe TRBD1 (6 bases). In germline, CDR1 is SGHAT, CDR2 FQNNGV. CDR3 length: 12 residues. V dropped 2 bases and J dropped 11 bases, with 12 bases sitting between them. CDR3 sequence (DNA): TGTGCCAGCAGCTTAATGGACAGAGGCGCTTTCTTT. Translation gives CASSLMDRGAFF. The complete variable domain, with remaining parts taken from reference TRBV11-2 and TRBJ1-1, reads EAGVAQSPRYKIIEKRQSVAFWCNPISGHATLYWYQQILGQGPKLLIQFQNNGVVDDSQLPKDRFSAERLKGVDSTLKIQPAKLEDSAVYLCASSLMDRGAFFGQGTRLTVV.

The chain is built from TRBV12-3 or TRBV12-4 and TRBJ1-1, with no clear D. The CDR3 extends over 14 amino acids. The V end lost 5 bases, the J end lost 7 bases, and 17 bases lay between the germline ends. The DNA of the CDR3 is TGTGCCAGCAGTCACTACGCCGGTTCTTATGAAGCTTTCTTT. Translated: CASSHYAGSYEAFF.

V gene TRBV7-2 combines with J gene TRBJ2-1, with 14 bases aligning to TRBD2. CDR1 is SGHTA, CDR2 FQGNSA, per germline. The CDR3 is made up of 15 amino acids. V lost 8 bases to trimming and J lost 8 bases; unmatched junction nucleotides: 8. In nucleotides, the CDR3 is TGTGCCAGCGGGACTAGCGGGGGCCCTTGGGATGAGCAGTTCTTC. Amino acids: CASGTSGGPWDEQFF.

This clonotype was seen a few times. The chain joins TRBV5-1 to TRBJ2-7; TRBD2 is a possible D gene (6 bases). The ends were cut back, 0 bases at V and 5 bases at J, with 18 bases in the middle. CDR3 length: 16 amino acids. CDR1 is SGHRS and CDR2 is YFSETQ in the germline V gene. This CDR3 reads CASSLDFLAGPDEQYF. The CDR3 DNA reads as TGCGCCAGCAGCTTGGATTTTTTGGCGGGACCCGACGAGCAGTACTTC. The whole variable domain, filled in from reference TRBV5-1 and TRBJ2-7, reads KAGVTQTPRYLIKTRGQQVTLSCSPISGHRSVSWYQQTPGQGLQFLFEYFSETQRNKGNFPGRFSGRQFSNSRSEMNVSTLELGDSALYLCASSLDFLAGPDEQYFGPGTRLTVT.

This clonotype was picked up many times. V and J are TRBV4-2 and TRBJ2-5, with 15 bases lining up with TRBD2. Trimming removed 1 base from V and 5 bases from J; junction bases left unmatched: 14. The CDR3 contains 20 residues. Germline lookup yields CDR1 LGHNA and CDR2 YNFKEQ. This CDR3 reads CASSQGSGLAGGLNLETQYF. In nucleotides, the CDR3 is TGTGCCAGCAGCCAAGGATCGGGACTAGCGGGGGGCCTAAACCTGGAGACCCAGTACTTC.

The sample holds many counts of this clonotype. This chain joins TRBV9 and TRBJ2-1, with 8 bases aligning to TRBD2. The CDR3 consists of 13 residues. Germline V CDR1 and CDR2: SGDLS, YYNGEE. The ends lost 7 bases at V and 9 bases at J; junction bases unmatched: 9. The CDR3 reads CASSGLAGGEQFF. CDR3 in DNA: TGTGCCAGCTCAGGACTAGCCGGGGGTGAGCAGTTCTTC.

There are a few counts of this clonotype. This sequence joins TRBV5-6 and TRBJ2-5; D might be TRBD1 or TRBD2, each matching 6 bases. V shed 5 bases and J shed 11 bases, with 22 bases lying between them. This CDR3 has 14 amino acids. Per germline, CDR1 SGHDT and CDR2 YYEEEE. The CDR3 region is CASRARRQEGIQYF. Written as DNA, the CDR3 is TGTGCCAGCAGAGCTCGTAGACAGGAGGGAATACAGTACTTC. Filled out from reference TRBV5-6 and TRBJ2-5, the complete variable domain reads DAGVTQSPTHLIKTRGQQVTLRCSPKSGHDTVSWYQQALGQGPQFIFQYYEEEERQRGNFPDRFSGHQFPNYSSELNVNALLLGDSALYLCASRARRQEGIQYFGPGTRLLVL.

This clonotype was seen repeatedly, ten times or more. The V gene is TRBV11-1, the J gene TRBJ2-1, with a possible D match to TRBD1 (6 bases). The germline V gene has CDR1 SGHAT and CDR2 FQDESV (reference sequence). Trimming pared 3 bases from V and 10 bases from J, leaving 22 bases between. The CDR3 totals 16 residues. CDR3 nucleotides: TGTGCCAGCAGCTTCCCCCGGGACACCCTCGTCCGGGAGCAGTTCTTC. Translated: CASSFPRDTLVREQFF.

The chain joins TRBV28 to TRBJ2-7; D call uncertain. CDR3 length: 11 amino acids. V was pared by 4 bases and J by 5 bases, with 6 bases between. The V gene's germline CDR1 is MDHEN and CDR2 SYDVKM. In DNA form, the CDR3 reads TGTGCCAGCAGTTCCCTCAACGAGCAGTACTTC. Translated: CASSSLNEQYF.

This clonotype was detected many times. V gene TRBV2 combines with J gene TRBJ2-7; 7 positions match TRBD1. The CDR3 sequence is 14 residues long. Germline V lookup: CDR1 SNHLY, CDR2 FYNNEI. V shed 5 bases and J 3 bases; nucleotides not matched to a gene: 7. The chain's CDR3 is CASSSQGSGYEQYF. CDR3 bases: TGTGCCAGCAGTTCACAGGGGTCCGGCTACGAGCAGTACTTC.

The J gene is TRBJ2-7, the V gene TRBV6-2 or TRBV6-3; 11 bases are shared with TRBD2. CDR3 length: 15 residues. Germline CDR1 MNHEY, CDR2 SVGEGT. V lost 5 bases, J lost 1 base, and 4 bases stayed unmatched. CDR3 nucleotides: TGTGCCAGCAGTCGGACTAGCGGGCGTTCCTACGAGCAGTACTTC. Protein: CASSRTSGRSYEQYF.

This clonotype was counted ten times or more. The rearrangement joins TRBV6-2 or TRBV6-3 to TRBJ1-5; D may be TRBD1 (5 bases). Trimming removed 6 bases at V and 0 bases at J, with 9 bases between. Germline V gene data show CDR1 as MNHEY and CDR2 as SVGEGT. The CDR3 is made up of 14 amino acids. As DNA, the CDR3 is TGTGCCAGCAGAACAGGAGGTAGCAATCAGCCCCAGCATTTT. This sequence encodes CASRTGGSNQPQHF.

In its sample, this clonotype was seen many times. V usage is TRBV28 and J usage is TRBJ1-6; D gene ambiguous. CDR3 size: 16 residues. Germline-derived CDR1 and CDR2 are MDHEN and SYDVKM. V lost 4 bases to trimming and J lost 7 bases, with 17 bases between them. The CDR3 sequence: CASSSPGRGKNSPLHF. The DNA of the CDR3 is TGTGCCAGCAGTTCTCCCGGACGGGGAAAGAATTCACCCCTCCACTTT.

This clonotype was recorded many times. The V call is TRBV28, the J call TRBJ2-2; no reliable D call. Trimming shortened V by 5 bases and J by 6 bases, and 10 bases separated the two germline ends. The CDR3 extends over 13 amino acids. CDR1 and CDR2 from the germline V gene are MDHEN and SYDVKM. The chain's CDR3 is CASSPPKAGELFF. CDR3 in DNA: TGTGCCAGCAGTCCACCTAAGGCCGGGGAGCTGTTTTTT.

This clonotype was found many times. V is TRBV28 and J is TRBJ2-7; TRBD1 might be the D (5 bases). V was clipped by 3 bases and J by 4 bases, with 7 bases between them. This CDR3 comprises 12 residues. CDR1 and CDR2 (germline): MDHEN, SYDVKM. The CDR3 sequence: CASSFPGYEQYF. CDR3 sequence (DNA): TGTGCCAGCAGTTTCCCAGGGTACGAGCAGTACTTC.

The V call is TRBV7-6, the J call TRBJ1-1; no clear D. Germline values: CDR1 SGHVS, CDR2 FNYEAQ. V dropped 3 bases and J dropped 0 bases, with 8 bases sitting between them. This CDR3 contains 14 residues. The CDR3 here is CASSLNTLNTEAFF. CDR3 nucleotides: TGTGCCAGCAGCTTGAACACGCTGAACACTGAAGCTTTCTTT.

This clonotype was found a few times. CDR3 loop: CASSPASGVISGANVLTF. The CDR3 bases are TGCGCCAGCAGCCCCGCTAGCGGGGTTATCTCTGGGGCCAACGTCCTGACTTTC. V usage is TRBV4-3 and J usage is TRBJ2-6, with TRBD2 matching 9 bases. Germline trimming cut 4 bases from V and 0 bases from J; bases unmatched to any gene: 7. This CDR3 is built from 18 residues. CDR1 is LGHNA and CDR2 is YSLEER in the germline V gene.